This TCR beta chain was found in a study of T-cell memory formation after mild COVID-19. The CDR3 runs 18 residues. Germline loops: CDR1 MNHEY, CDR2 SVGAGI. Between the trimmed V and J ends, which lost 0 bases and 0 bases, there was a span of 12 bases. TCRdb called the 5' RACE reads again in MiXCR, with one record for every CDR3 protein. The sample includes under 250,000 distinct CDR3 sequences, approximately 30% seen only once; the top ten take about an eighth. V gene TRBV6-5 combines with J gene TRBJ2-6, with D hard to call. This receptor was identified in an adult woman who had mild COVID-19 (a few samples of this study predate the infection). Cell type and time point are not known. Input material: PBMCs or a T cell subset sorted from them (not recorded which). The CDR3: CASSYSPLYGSGANVLTF. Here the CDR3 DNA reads TGTGCCAGCAGTTACTCTCCTTTGTATGGCTCTGGGGCCAACGTCCTGACTTTC.